These 19 T cell receptor beta chains were all obtained from the same sample, sequenced in a study of cytomegalovirus exposure and HLA in healthy donors. The PCR made use of 60 Vbeta and 13 Jbeta primers. Profiled with immunoSEQ multiplex PCR; TCRdb holds only in-frame clones, not every one. The sample includes about 200,000 clones, 80% to 85% of them seen just once. The sample comprised PBMCs. Source of these receptors: a woman in her 50s in good health and CMV-seropositive.

About this clone itself: Additional DNA sequences in this sample encode the identical CDR3. V and J are TRBV18 and TRBJ1-4; 9 bases align to TRBD1. This CDR3 comprises 14 residues. The junction had 4 bases not matched to a gene; V was cut back by 6 bases and J by 5 bases. CDR1 and CDR2 (germline): KGHSH, LQKENI. The CDR3 protein is CASSLGQGNEKLFF. In DNA form, the CDR3 reads TGTGCCAGCTCCCTCGGACAGGGGAATGAAAAACTGTTTTTT.

V is TRBV10-3 and J is TRBJ1-3; D perhaps matches TRBD1 (5 bases). The germline gives CDR1 ENHRY, CDR2 SYGVKD. The V gene lost 10 bases and the J gene lost 2 bases, with 15 bases spanning the gap. The CDR3 runs 14 residues. Written as DNA, the CDR3 is TGTGCCACCGGATCTGTAGGGGCTGGAAACACCATATATTTT. Residues: CATGSVGAGNTIYF.

This chain joins TRBV20-1 and TRBJ1-1; no reliable D call. Looked up from germline, CDR1 is DFQATT and CDR2 is SNEGSKA (reference sequence). The CDR3 runs to 10 residues. Trimming removed 3 bases at V and 5 bases at J, with 4 bases between. The CDR3 DNA reads TGCAGTGCTAGCTTGACTGAAGCTTTCTTT. This gives the protein CSASLTEAFF.

The rearrangement links TRBV18 to TRBJ1-1; D unclear. V was pared by 6 bases and J by 3 bases, with 11 bases between. The CDR3 is 13 amino acids. The germline V gene has CDR1 KGHSH and CDR2 LQKENI. The CDR3 DNA reads TGTGCCAGCTCGTCCGGTGCGGACACTGAAGCTTTCTTT. The encoded protein is CASSSGADTEAFF.

V gene TRBV4-2 combines with J gene TRBJ2-2; 8 bases match TRBD2. This CDR3 has 19 amino acids. V lost 4 bases to trimming and J lost 4 bases; unmatched junction nucleotides: 17. Germline values: CDR1 LGHNA, CDR2 YNFKEQ. The CDR3 spells CASSLTIIGGAPSTGELFF. The CDR3 region has the DNA TGTGCCAGCAGCCTAACAATCATCGGGGGGGCTCCCTCCACCGGGGAGCTGTTTTTT.

The chain has TRBV7-8 and TRBJ1-6, with D hard to call. This CDR3 spans 14 amino acids. Looked up from germline, CDR1 is SGHVS and CDR2 is FQNEAQ. V gave up 1 base and J gave up 7 bases, with 8 bases separating them. DNA of the CDR3: TGTGCCAGCAGCTTAGTGCCGGGAAATTCACCCCTCCACTTT. Encoded protein: CASSLVPGNSPLHF.

The chain carries TRBV6-6 and TRBJ2-5; 8 bases map to TRBD2. The CDR3 consists of 15 residues. Germline-derived CDR1 and CDR2 are MNHNY and SVGAGI (reference sequence). V lost 4 bases to trimming and J lost 5 bases; unmatched junction nucleotides: 9. The CDR3 DNA reads TGTGCCAGCAGTTCACCTCGGGGGGGGAAGGAGACCCAGTACTTC. It translates to CASSSPRGGKETQYF.

This chain links TRBV5-5 with TRBJ1-3, with 7 bases that match TRBD1. This CDR3 comprises 16 residues. After removal of 4 bases from V and 3 bases from J, the junction contained 10 bases not matched to a gene. Germline lookup yields CDR1 SGHKS and CDR2 YYEKEE (reference sequence). The CDR3 region is CASSLGRQGVGNTIYF. The CDR3 DNA follows: TGTGCCAGCAGCCTGGGTCGGCAGGGGGTTGGAAACACCATATATTTT.

The V and J genes are TRBV10-3 and TRBJ2-3; D is perhaps TRBD2 (5 bases). V was clipped by 8 bases and J by 0 bases, with 12 bases between them. The CDR3 has 14 residues. The V gene's germline CDR1 is ENHRY and CDR2 SYGVKD. The CDR3 region is CAILDRGSTDTQYF. Here the CDR3 DNA reads TGTGCCATCCTCGACCGCGGGAGCACAGATACGCAGTATTTT.

The gene calls are TRBV28 and TRBJ2-5; D might be TRBD2 (5 bases). Germline CDR1 is MDHEN and CDR2 is SYDVKM. This CDR3 has 14 residues. V was shortened by 2 bases and J by 3 bases, with 10 bases between the two germline ends. CDR3 protein: CASSLARVEETQYF. In DNA, the CDR3 is TGTGCCAGCAGTTTAGCGAGGGTCGAAGAGACCCAGTACTTC.

This clone was counted only a few times. The chain combines TRBV28 with TRBJ1-2; D is unclear. This CDR3 has 13 residues. V gave up 3 bases and J gave up 3 bases, with 8 bases separating them. CDR1 MDHEN and CDR2 SYDVKM come from the germline V gene. CDR3 amino acids: CASSLREYYGYTF. The CDR3 nucleotides read TGTGCCAGCAGTTTGAGAGAGTACTATGGCTACACCTTC.

Comment on this clone: At one boundary the junction diverges from the germline segment, which might be a read error. The chain employs TRBV2 and TRBJ2-4; D gene ambiguous. In germline, CDR1 is SNHLY, CDR2 FYNNEI. There are 14 residues in the CDR3. The CDR3 protein is CASRSRLAKNSQYF. In nucleotides, the CDR3 is TGTGCCAGCAGAAGTCGGTTGGCCAAAAACAGTCAGTACTTC.

The CDR3 spells CASSYSRLAGNNEQFF. The CDR3 bases are TGTGCCAGCAGTTACTCCCGACTAGCGGGGAACAATGAGCAGTTCTTC. The chain couples TRBV6-5 to TRBJ2-1, with 11 positions matching TRBD2. V dropped 0 bases and J dropped 5; count of bases not matched to a gene: 3. CDR1 and CDR2 (germline): MNHEY, SVGAGI. This CDR3 has 16 residues.

V usage is TRBV19 and J usage is TRBJ2-1, with 8 bases lining up with TRBD1. The CDR3 consists of 14 residues. CDR1 and CDR2 (germline): LNHDA, SQIVND (reference sequence). The ends lost 4 bases at V and 8 bases at J; junction bases unmatched: 7. In DNA, the CDR3 is TGTGCCAGTAGTAAGGCAGGGGGCTGGGATGAGCAGTTCTTC. This encodes CASSKAGGWDEQFF.

The J gene is TRBJ2-2, the V gene TRBV9; 10 bases fit TRBD1. The CDR3 is 16 residues long. The germline CDR1 and CDR2 sequences are SGDLS and YYNGEE. The ends lost 4 bases at V and 3 bases at J; junction bases unmatched: 6. This CDR3 is CASSPPGTGDTGELFF. In DNA form, the CDR3 reads TGTGCCAGCAGCCCACCCGGGACAGGGGACACCGGGGAGCTGTTTTTT.

The chain recombines TRBV4-1 with TRBJ2-1, with 8 bases fitting TRBD2. CDR3 size: 15 residues. J was trimmed by 4 bases and V by 5 bases; bases with no gene match: 7. The germline CDR1 and CDR2 sequences are MGHRA and YSYEKL. In DNA, the CDR3 is TGCGCCAGCAGCTTACTAGCGGTGTCATACAATGAGCAGTTCTTC. Translation: CASSLLAVSYNEQFF.

The chain employs TRBV11-2 and TRBJ2-3; 7 bases line up with TRBD2. CDR3 size: 16 residues. With V trimmed by 5 bases and J by 2 bases, 10 bases remained unmatched. CDR1 is SGHAT and CDR2 is FQNNGV in the germline V gene. CDR3 sequence (DNA): TGTGCCAGCAGCCGGAGGGGCGGGAGAGACACAGATACGCAGTATTTT. Protein sequence: CASSRRGGRDTDTQYF.

V is TRBV30 and J is TRBJ2-1; weak D call: TRBD1 (5 bases). The germline CDR1 and CDR2 sequences are GTSNPN and SVGIG (reference sequence). The CDR3 consists of 14 residues. Trimming shortened V by 2 bases and J by 0 bases, and 8 bases separated the two germline ends. Written as DNA, the CDR3 is TGTGCCTGGAGTAGGGGCTTCTCCTACAATGAGCAGTTCTTC. Translated, it gives CAWSRGFSYNEQFF.

The chain recombines TRBV19 with TRBJ2-3; TRBD2 agrees at 7 bases. The CDR3 is made up of 17 amino acids. CDR1 is LNHDA, CDR2 SQIVND, per germline (reference sequence). The trim removed 1 base at V and 4 bases at J, leaving 11 bases unmatched. Here the CDR3 reads CASSIVGTNGGADTQYF. The CDR3, as DNA: TGTGCCAGTAGTATAGTCGGGACTAACGGAGGGGCAGATACGCAGTATTTT.